Following are 22 T cell receptor beta chains from one sample sequenced in a study of control samples from healthy donors and cancer patients. The data were produced by immunoSEQ multiplex PCR, yet TCRdb's version contains in-frame clones alone and is incomplete. The table records more than 95,000 clones, more than 85% of them present only once. Sample: blood. Every receptor here comes from a man aged 18 to 30 in good health.

The chain uses TRBV9 and TRBJ1-1; 8 bases agree with TRBD1. The ends lost 0 bases at V and 11 bases at J; junction bases unmatched: 9. Germline CDR1 and CDR2: SGDLS and YYNGEE. The length of the CDR3 is 14 residues. CDR3 bases: TGTGCCAGCAGCGTAGCCGTTCCCGGGGACAGGGCTTTCTTT. Protein sequence: CASSVAVPGDRAFF.

This chain links TRBV3-1 (or the pseudogene TRBV3-2) with TRBJ1-1; 9 positions match TRBD1. Looked up from germline, CDR1 is LGHDT and CDR2 is YNNKEL (reference sequence). The V and J ends lost 2 bases and 4 bases, in that order; junction bases with no gene match: 8. This CDR3 spans 16 amino acids. The DNA for the CDR3 is TGTGCCAGCAGCCAACGGACAGGGGATAGGAGCACTGAAGCTTTCTTT. It translates to CASSQRTGDRSTEAFF.

This clone occurred a few times. The chain is built from TRBV30 and TRBJ1-2, with 12 bases identical to TRBD1. This CDR3 contains 15 residues. Unmatched junction bases numbered 9, after V lost 2 bases and J lost 8 bases. Looked up from germline, CDR1 is GTSNPN and CDR2 is SVGIG (reference sequence). The CDR3 nucleotides are TGTGCCTGGAGTCCCGGGACAGGGGGCGCGGGGGGCTACACCTTC. This translates into CAWSPGTGGAGGYTF.

This clone was seen only once. DNA of the CDR3: TGCGCCTATTTCGGGCCACGTTGGTACGAGCAGTACTTC. Translation: CAYFGPRWYEQYF. The J gene is TRBJ2-7, the V gene TRBV5-1; no definite D call. Trimming pared 10 bases from V and 4 bases from J, leaving 18 bases between. CDR1 is SGHRS and CDR2 is YFSETQ in the germline V gene. This CDR3 has 13 residues.

Points on this clone: Its ends do not fully match the called genes, so a read error is possible. Within the sample, other DNA sequences also encode this same CDR3. V gene TRBV14 combines with J gene TRBJ2-5; D possibly corresponds to TRBD2 (5 bases). Germline V CDR1 and CDR2: SGHDN, FVKESK. The CDR3 has 15 residues. The CDR3 nucleotides are TGTGCCAGTAGCCAAGCCAGGCCTGGGAGAGAGACCCAGTACTTC. Amino acid sequence: CASSQARPGRETQYF.

The table lists this clone with a count of one. The chain links TRBV6-5 to TRBJ2-1; D could derive from TRBD1 or TRBD2 (6 bases each). CDR3 length: 15 residues. The V end was cut by 1 base, the J end by 9 bases, with 16 bases between. Germline assignment: CDR1 MNHEY and CDR2 SVGAGI. The CDR3 loop reads CASSYWGASLGEQFF. Written as DNA, the CDR3 is TGTGCCAGCAGTTACTGGGGGGCCTCGCTTGGTGAGCAGTTCTTC.

The V call is TRBV14, the J call TRBJ2-7; 13 bases align to TRBD2. Germline V gene sequence: CDR1 SGHDN, CDR2 FVKESK. V lost 4 bases, J lost 0 bases, and 9 bases stayed unmatched. The CDR3 spans 18 residues. CDR3 sequence (DNA): TGTGCCAGCAGCCTGAGACTAGCGGGAGGCGTGAGCTCCTACGAGCAGTACTTC. Translation: CASSLRLAGGVSSYEQYF.

The V call is TRBV24-1, the J call TRBJ2-3, with 8 bases lining up with TRBD2. With 6 bases clipped from V and 2 bases from J, the junction kept 3 bases outside the gene matches. The CDR3 totals 14 residues. The V gene's germline CDR1 is KGHDR and CDR2 SFDVKD. In DNA form, the CDR3 reads TGTGCCACCAGTCCAGCGGGAGCCACAGATACGCAGTATTTT. It is translated as CATSPAGATDTQYF.

The J gene is TRBJ1-4, the V gene TRBV5-6; D is unclear. Trimming removed 0 bases from V and 6 bases from J, with 9 bases in between. Germline lookup yields CDR1 SGHDT and CDR2 YYEEEE. The CDR3 spans 14 residues. The CDR3 spells CASSLDGRDEKLFF. The CDR3 nucleotides are TGTGCCAGCAGCTTGGACGGACGTGATGAAAAACTGTTTTTT.

Details on this clone: The germline gene is not matched at one end of the junction; a read error may be the cause. The chain couples TRBV6-2 or TRBV6-3 to TRBJ2-7, with 8 bases matching TRBD2. The CDR3 extends over 14 amino acids. The germline CDR1 and CDR2 sequences are MNHEY and SVGEGT. CDR3 nucleotide sequence: TGTGCCAGCAGTCGTAGCGGGGCCCCGCCCGAGGAGTACTTC. Protein: CASSRSGAPPEEYF.

This chain links TRBV18 with TRBJ2-7; D not resolved. Looked up from germline, CDR1 is KGHSH and CDR2 is LQKENI. This CDR3 contains 15 residues. Trimming shortened V by 0 bases and J by 0 bases, and 9 bases separated the two germline ends. CDR3 in DNA: TGTGCCAGCTCACCACCGGGCGGAGTCTCCTACGAGCAGTACTTC. Residues: CASSPPGGVSYEQYF.

The J gene is TRBJ1-2, the V gene TRBV19, with 9 bases that match TRBD1. The V gene end was trimmed by 3 bases and the J gene end by 4 bases; junction bases not matched to a gene: 3. The length of the CDR3 is 14 residues. Germline V gene lookup returns CDR1 LNHDA and CDR2 SQIVND (reference sequence). The CDR3 region has the DNA TGTGCCAGTAGTATCTCGGGACAGGGCTATGGCTACACCTTC. Translation: CASSISGQGYGYTF.

The chain is built from TRBV9 and TRBJ1-3; the D gene is possibly TRBD1 (6 bases). The CDR3 consists of 16 residues. The V end was cut by 4 bases, the J end by 4 bases, with 18 bases between. Per germline, CDR1 SGDLS and CDR2 YYNGEE. The CDR3: CASSTRGDTSGNTIYF. The CDR3 DNA reads TGTGCCAGCAGCACCCGAGGGGACACGTCCGGAAACACCATATATTTT.

The rearrangement joins TRBV7-2 to TRBJ2-1; D may be TRBD1 or TRBD2 (5 bases each). V gave up 2 bases and J gave up 2 bases, with 10 bases separating them. The germline gives CDR1 SGHTA, CDR2 FQGNSA. The CDR3 totals 15 residues. The CDR3 reads CASSLRDVTYNEQFF. DNA for the CDR3: TGTGCCAGCAGCTTACGGGACGTTACCTACAATGAGCAGTTCTTC. Drawing the rest from reference TRBV7-2 and TRBJ2-1, the complete variable domain is GAGVSQSPSNKVTEKGKDVELRCDPISGHTALYWYRQSLGQGLEFLIYFQGNSAPDKSGLPSDRFSAERTGGSVSTLTIQRTQQEDSAVYLCASSLRDVTYNEQFFGPGTRLTVL.

The rearrangement uses TRBV4-3 and TRBJ2-1, with no clear D. CDR1 is LGHNA and CDR2 is YSLEER in the germline V gene. The CDR3 totals 13 residues. Deletions cut 0 bases from V and 8 bases from J, with 8 bases between. Here the CDR3 DNA reads TGCGCCAGCAGCCAAGATCCGGGCGATGAGCAGTTCTTC. Translation: CASSQDPGDEQFF.

The chain links TRBV12-5 to TRBJ2-1; tentatively, D is TRBD1 (6 bases). Germline CDR1 and CDR2: LGHNT and FRNRAP. V gave up 5 bases and J gave up 10 bases, with 9 bases separating them. This CDR3 has 11 amino acids. The CDR3 DNA is TGTGCTAGTGGTCAAACAGGGGAGCAGTTCTTC. Protein sequence: CASGQTGEQFF.

V gene TRBV7-2 combines with J gene TRBJ2-1; no clear D. V gave up 5 bases and J gave up 8 bases, with 10 bases separating them. CDR1 and CDR2 from the germline V gene are SGHTA and FQGNSA. The CDR3 contains 12 residues. The CDR3, as DNA: TGTGCCAGCAGCATTAGTCGGGATGAGCAGTTCTTC. Its protein product is CASSISRDEQFF.

The rearrangement uses TRBV6-5 and TRBJ1-3, with 9 bases fitting TRBD1. The CDR3 length is 15 residues. V shed 4 bases, J shed 7 bases, and the junction held 8 bases outside the gene matches. The germline V gene has CDR1 MNHEY and CDR2 SVGAGI. The CDR3 protein is CASSSPGQGKNTIYF. The CDR3 bases are TGTGCCAGCAGTTCCCCGGGACAGGGAAAGAACACCATATATTTT.

The V and J genes are TRBV5-1 and TRBJ1-5; D may be TRBD1 (6 bases). Germline V lookup: CDR1 SGHRS, CDR2 YFSETQ. The CDR3 totals 16 residues. V was shortened by 0 bases and J by 3 bases, with 13 bases between the two germline ends. The DNA of the CDR3 is TGCGCCAGCAGCTTGGAAGGAGGGGGGAACAATCAGCCCCAGCATTTT. Protein sequence: CASSLEGGGNNQPQHF.

Points on this clone: This specimen includes other DNA sequences encoding the same CDR3. This sequence joins TRBV6-5 and TRBJ2-7; D not resolved. The CDR3 runs to 11 residues. Germline CDR1 MNHEY, CDR2 SVGAGI. Trimming stripped 6 bases from V and 3 bases from J, with 6 bases between. In nucleotides, the CDR3 is TGTGCCAGCAGAACAGTCTACGAGCAGTACTTC. Residues: CASRTVYEQYF.

This clone was found once. V and J are TRBV19 and TRBJ2-6; D is perhaps TRBD1 (7 bases). CDR1 is LNHDA, CDR2 SQIVND, per germline (reference sequence). This CDR3 contains 16 residues. Trimming left V 7 bases short and J 4 bases short, with 17 bases between. The CDR3 region has the DNA TGTGCCAGTACAGGGGGGCGATCTCTCGGGGCCAACGTCCTGACTTTC. The encoded protein is CASTGGRSLGANVLTF.

The V and J genes are TRBV5-4 and TRBJ1-1; TRBD1 is a possible D gene (6 bases). The length of the CDR3 is 15 residues. V was pared by 5 bases and J by 1 base, with 15 bases between. The germline V gene encodes CDR1 SGHNT and CDR2 YYREEE (reference sequence). This chain's CDR3 is CASSLQGSWNTEAFF. The CDR3 DNA follows: TGTGCCAGCAGTTTACAGGGTAGCTGGAACACTGAAGCTTTCTTT.